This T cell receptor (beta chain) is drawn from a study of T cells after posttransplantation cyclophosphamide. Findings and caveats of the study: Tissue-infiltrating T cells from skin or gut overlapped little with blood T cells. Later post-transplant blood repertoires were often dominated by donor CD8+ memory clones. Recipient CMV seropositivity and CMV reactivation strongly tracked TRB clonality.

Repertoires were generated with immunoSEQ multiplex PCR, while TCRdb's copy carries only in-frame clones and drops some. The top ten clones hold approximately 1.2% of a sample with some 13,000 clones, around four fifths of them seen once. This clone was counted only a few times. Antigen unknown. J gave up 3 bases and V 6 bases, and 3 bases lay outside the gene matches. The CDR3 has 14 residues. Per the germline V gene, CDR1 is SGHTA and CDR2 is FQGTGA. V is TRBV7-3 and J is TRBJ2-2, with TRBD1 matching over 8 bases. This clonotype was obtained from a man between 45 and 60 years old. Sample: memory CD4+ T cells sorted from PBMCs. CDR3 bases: TGTGCCAGCAGGTCGACAGGGGACACCGGGGAGCTGTTTTTT. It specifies CASRSTGDTGELFF.